These 5 T cell receptor beta chains came from one sample sequenced in a study of shared clonotypes between healthy human individuals. Measured with immunoSEQ multiplex PCR; TCRdb has only the in-frame clones, and not every one. This table has 2 million to 2.5 million clones, approximately 93% appearing once. Source material: naive CD4+ T cells from PBMCs. Subset noted: CD45RA+ positively selected. The origin of the receptors is a man younger than 35 in good health. Some clones in this sample may be carry-over from other donors' samples.

The chain uses TRBV27 and TRBJ2-7; D remains unclear. Germline V gene data show CDR1 as MNHEY and CDR2 as SMNVEV (reference sequence). V lost 5 bases, J lost 7 bases, and 15 bases lay in between. The CDR3 runs 13 residues. The CDR3 nucleotides are TGTGCCAGCAGTAATCGTGTCAGCTGGGAGCAGTACTTC. Its protein is CASSNRVSWEQYF.

V and J are TRBV9 and TRBJ2-3; TRBD1 is a possible D gene (5 bases). CDR1 SGDLS and CDR2 YYNGEE come from the germline V gene. This CDR3 region has 15 residues. Trimming removed 0 bases at V and 4 bases at J, with 12 bases between. CDR3 DNA: TGTGCCAGCAGCGTAGTGTCAGGGTTGGCAGATACGCAGTATTTT. Protein: CASSVVSGLADTQYF.

For this clone: The junction does not match germline at one end; this may be a read error. The J gene is TRBJ1-2, the V gene TRBV6-6, with TRBD1 matching 10 bases. Germline-derived CDR1 and CDR2 are MNHNY and SVGAGI (reference sequence). The CDR3 is 14 amino acids. Written as DNA, the CDR3 is TGTGCCAGCAGGACGGACAGGGGGTTCTATGGCTACGCCTTC. Residues: CASRTDRGFYGYAF.

The gene calls are TRBV6-1 and TRBJ2-3; D remains ambiguous. The CDR3 consists of 13 residues. V was clipped by 5 bases and J by 2 bases, with 8 bases between them. Germline loops: CDR1 MNHNS, CDR2 SASEGT. CDR3 amino acids: CASSRTNTDTQYF. Written as DNA, the CDR3 is TGTGCCAGCAGTCGAACAAACACAGATACGCAGTATTTT.

This clone was recorded only once. The genes are TRBV4-1 and TRBJ2-2; D is uncertain. Per germline, CDR1 MGHRA and CDR2 YSYEKL. The CDR3 runs to 16 residues. The germline V and J ends were trimmed by 1 base and 6 bases, with 15 bases remaining between them. This chain's CDR3 is CASSQGRVYSAGELFF. Written as DNA, the CDR3 is TGCGCCAGCAGCCAAGGTCGCGTGTATTCGGCCGGGGAGCTGTTTTTT.